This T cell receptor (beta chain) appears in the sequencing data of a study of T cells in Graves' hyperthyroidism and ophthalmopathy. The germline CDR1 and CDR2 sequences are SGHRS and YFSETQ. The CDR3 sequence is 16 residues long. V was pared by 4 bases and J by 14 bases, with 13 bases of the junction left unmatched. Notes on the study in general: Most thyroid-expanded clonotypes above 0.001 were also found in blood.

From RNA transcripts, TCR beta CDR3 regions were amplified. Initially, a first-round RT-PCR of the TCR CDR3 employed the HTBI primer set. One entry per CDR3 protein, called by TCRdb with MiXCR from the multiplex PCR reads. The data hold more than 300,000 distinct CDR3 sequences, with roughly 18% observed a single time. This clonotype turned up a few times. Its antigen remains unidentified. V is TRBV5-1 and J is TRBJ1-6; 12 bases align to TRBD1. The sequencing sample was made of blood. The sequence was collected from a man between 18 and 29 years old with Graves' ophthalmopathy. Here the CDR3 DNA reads TGCGCCAGCAGCCCCACTTCGGGACAGGGGGCTCAGGCCCTCCACTTT. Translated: CASSPTSGQGAQALHF. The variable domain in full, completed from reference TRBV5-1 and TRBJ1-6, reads KAGVTQTPRYLIKTRGQQVTLSCSPISGHRSVSWYQQTPGQGLQFLFEYFSETQRNKGNFPGRFSGRQFSNSRSEMNVSTLELGDSALYLCASSPTSGQGAQALHFGNGTRLTVT.